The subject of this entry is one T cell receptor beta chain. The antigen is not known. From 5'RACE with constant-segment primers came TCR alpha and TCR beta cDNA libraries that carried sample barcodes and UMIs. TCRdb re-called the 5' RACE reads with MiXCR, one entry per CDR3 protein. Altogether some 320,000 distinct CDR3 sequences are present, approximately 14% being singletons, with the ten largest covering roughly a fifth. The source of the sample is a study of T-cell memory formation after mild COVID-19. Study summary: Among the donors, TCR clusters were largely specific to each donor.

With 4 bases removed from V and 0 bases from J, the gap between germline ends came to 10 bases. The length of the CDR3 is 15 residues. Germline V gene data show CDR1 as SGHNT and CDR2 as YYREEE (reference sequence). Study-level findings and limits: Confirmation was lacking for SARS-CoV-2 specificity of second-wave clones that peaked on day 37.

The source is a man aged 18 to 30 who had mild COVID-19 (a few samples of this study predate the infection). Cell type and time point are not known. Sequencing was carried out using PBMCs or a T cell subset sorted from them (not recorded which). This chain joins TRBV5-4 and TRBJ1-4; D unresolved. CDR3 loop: CASSLSRATNEKLFF. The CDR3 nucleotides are TGTGCCAGCAGCCTCTCACGCGCAACTAATGAAAAACTGTTTTTT.